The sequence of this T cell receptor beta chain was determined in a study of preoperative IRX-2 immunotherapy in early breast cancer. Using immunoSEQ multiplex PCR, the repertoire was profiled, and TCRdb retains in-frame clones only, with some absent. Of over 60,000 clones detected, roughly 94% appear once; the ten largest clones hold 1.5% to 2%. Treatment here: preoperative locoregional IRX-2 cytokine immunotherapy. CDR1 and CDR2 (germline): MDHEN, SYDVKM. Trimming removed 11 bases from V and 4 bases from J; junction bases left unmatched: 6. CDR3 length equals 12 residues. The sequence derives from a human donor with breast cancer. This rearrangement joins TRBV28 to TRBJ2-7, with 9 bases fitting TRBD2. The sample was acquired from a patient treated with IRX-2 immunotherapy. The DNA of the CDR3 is TGTGCCTCGGGGCTAGCGGGATACGAGCAGTACTTC. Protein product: CASGLAGYEQYF.